The clone carrying this TCR beta chain came up many times. The record originates from a study of regulatory T cells in long-lasting Graves disease. This sample's time point: newly diagnosed GD, antithyroid drugs for less than 3 months. Generation of the TCR library employed RNA extracted from PBMCs. Guidelines of the American Thyroid Association were used to diagnose Graves' disease. TCR beta libraries were built with iRepertoire HTBI primers and Arm-PCR of CDR3 regions. TCRdb re-analysed the multiplex PCR reads in MiXCR, keeping a single row per CDR3 protein. The sample has 400,000 to 500,000 distinct CDR3 sequences; about 15% are singletons. This sample also appeared in a second study, on T cells in Graves' hyperthyroidism and ophthalmopathy.

The sequence derives from a woman aged 45-65 years with Graves disease. The specimen comprised peripheral blood mononuclear cells (PBMCs), sampled at new diagnosis, from a patient treated with antithyroid drugs.

The CDR3 spells CAWSLGQEQETQYF. CDR3 nucleotide sequence: TGTGCCTGGAGTCTAGGGCAAGAACAAGAGACCCAGTACTTC. V gene TRBV30 combines with J gene TRBJ2-5; D unclear. Per germline, CDR1 GTSNPN and CDR2 SVGIG (reference sequence). The CDR3 extends over 14 amino acids. The germline V and J ends were trimmed by 2 bases and 2 bases, with 12 bases remaining between them.